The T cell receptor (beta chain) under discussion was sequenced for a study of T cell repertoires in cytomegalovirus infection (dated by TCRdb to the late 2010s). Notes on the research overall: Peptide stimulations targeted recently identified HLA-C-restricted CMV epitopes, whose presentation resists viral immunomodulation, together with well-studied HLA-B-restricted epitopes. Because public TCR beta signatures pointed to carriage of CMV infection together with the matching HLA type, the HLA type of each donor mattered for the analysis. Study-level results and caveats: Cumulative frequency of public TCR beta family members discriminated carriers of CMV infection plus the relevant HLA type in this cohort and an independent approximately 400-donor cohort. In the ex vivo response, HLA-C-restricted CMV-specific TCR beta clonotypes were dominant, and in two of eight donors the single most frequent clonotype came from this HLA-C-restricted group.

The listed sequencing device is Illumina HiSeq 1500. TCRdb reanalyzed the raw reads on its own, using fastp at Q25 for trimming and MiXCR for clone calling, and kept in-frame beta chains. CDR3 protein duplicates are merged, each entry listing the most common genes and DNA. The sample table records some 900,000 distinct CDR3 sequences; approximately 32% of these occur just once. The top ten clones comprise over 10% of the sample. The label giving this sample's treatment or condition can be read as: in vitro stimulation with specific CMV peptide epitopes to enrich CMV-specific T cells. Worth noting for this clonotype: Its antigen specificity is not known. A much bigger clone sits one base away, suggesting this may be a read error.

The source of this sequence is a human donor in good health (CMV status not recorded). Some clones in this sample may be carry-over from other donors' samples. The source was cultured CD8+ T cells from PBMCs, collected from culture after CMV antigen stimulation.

The sequenced DNA: TGTGCCAGCAGCTTAGGCTTCCCTCCAGATACGCAGTATTTT. Its translation is CASSLGFPPDTQYF. Recombination joined TRBV7-2 with TRBJ2-3; there is no confident call for the D gene. The CDR3, cysteine through phenylalanine, is 14 amino acids long. This entry keeps only the CDR3 DNA: 42 bases, framed from base 1. Trimming removed 1 base from V and 4 bases from J, leaving 9 bases between the germline ends. According to the germline V gene, CDR1 reads SGHTA and CDR2 reads FQGNSA.